This TCR beta chain is drawn from a study of Ad26.COV2.S vaccination and SARS-CoV-2 variants. Study details: Donor was assigned to the Ad26.COV2.S arm of trial COV1001. Overall study findings and caveats: Assessments of TCR breadth and depth may have underestimated the total T cell responses.

Sequencing was performed with immunoSEQ multiplex PCR; in TCRdb, only in-frame clones are kept and a portion is missing. The table has 300,000 to 400,000 clones, around 86% seen once; the top ten hold about 3.5%. Noted treatment: 15 to 20 received Ad26.COV2.S at low or high dose, single or two shots; roughly five received placebo; per-sample allocation not given. Each sample was drawn 63 days after the first injection (of vaccine or placebo). Of note for this clone: Its antigen is undetermined.

The CDR3 is 13 amino acids. Trimming pared 6 bases from V and 2 bases from J, leaving 11 bases between. The germline V gene has CDR1 SNHLY and CDR2 FYNNEI. The clonotype originates from a person aged 18-65 years who received the Ad26.COV2.S COVID-19 vaccine or a placebo. The specimen was peripheral blood, collected in a trial of Ad26.COV2.S vaccine versus placebo. This sequence joins TRBV2 and TRBJ2-7; D tentatively fits TRBD1 or TRBD2 (6 bases each). This chain's CDR3 is CASRSRGPYEQYF. CDR3 sequence (DNA): TGTGCCAGCAGATCACGGGGGCCCTACGAGCAGTACTTC.